The rows below give T cell receptor beta chains drawn from one sample of a study of cytomegalovirus exposure and HLA in healthy donors. The table came from immunoSEQ multiplex PCR; TCRdb's copy has only in-frame clones and leaves some out. The sample lists some 160,000 clones, 70% to 85% occurring once. Material for sequencing was PBMCs. All receptors derive from a male donor in good health and CMV-seronegative. Both conserved end residues are trimmed from each CDR3.

v_call,cdr3_aa
TRBV9,ASSVGGSAYNEQF
TRBV7-9,ASSSPGEKGQGSTYEQY
TRBV28,ASSLKAGVGKLF
TRBV5-1,ASSLEGGTYEQY
TRBV28,ASIPGQGPYSNQPQH
TRBV6-5,ASSYSISGGYGYT
TRBV19,ASSPRRGDNQPQH
TRBV10-3,AISGDRAYEQY
TRBV7-3,ASSLSAHTGELF
TRBV2,ASAEGQGGQPQH
TRBV6-5,ASSMTGSGGYT
TRBV5-1,ASSVTGDGYT
TRBV19,ASSLGGVGNTEAF
TRBV5-6,ASSLAGKQPQH
TRBV13,ASSPSQETQY
TRBV4-2,ASSPEESGRPYEQF
TRBV4-3,ASSQDRAQGDQPQH
TRBV19,ASSPRLIVTEAF
TRBV7-2,ASTWTGKSYEQY
TRBV29-1,SVGRDSYEQY